This T cell receptor (beta chain) appears in the sequencing data of a study of cytomegalovirus exposure and HLA in healthy donors (dated by TCRdb to the late 2010s). Context from the whole study: According to a later analysis, one platform produced both the 120 validation repertoires and the 666 repertoires of the first cohort. The study was designed to test whether signatures of past pathogen exposure could be identified by cataloging public T cell receptors. Along with the 666-subject first cohort, a separate validation cohort of over 90 different subjects was used. To predict cytomegalovirus infection status, the study combined high-throughput TCR immunosequencing, statistical association of individual TCRs with disease status, and machine learning. The paper as a whole reports these results and caveats: All 110 or so repertoires were used to score co-occurrence in the validation cohort in a later analysis, because that analysis had no HLA typing for the cohort. The classifier was reported to diagnose cytomegalovirus status with high specificity and sensitivity in both the original cohort and the validation cohort. It was suggested by the authors that the approach could potentially be generalized to other disease states and immunological phenotypes. The study gave a list of about 150 TCR beta chains associated with cytomegalovirus. Of the cluster scores, roughly 95% were above 0 in a later analysis, which found that TCRs clustered in the first cohort also tended to co-occur in the approximately 110 validation repertoires. A few of the identified cytomegalovirus-associated TCR beta chains were confirmed in vitro to be specific for cytomegalovirus antigens. While some public TCRs were present in many individuals, most TCR sequences turned up only very rarely across donors.

Concerning this clone itself: Its antigen is unknown. Base qualities are missing; no much larger clone stands one base away.

Library preparation employed the immunoSEQ multiplex PCR assay. In the authors' own workflow: A statistical classification framework was developed to diagnose cytomegalovirus status using the catalog of TCR beta chain sequences. This immuneACCESS table, as held by TCRdb, lists in-frame sequences with V and J called but not all clones. Of the missing ones, under half trace to an unresolved V gene in checked studies; the others have no known cause. The V and J calls and clone size were taken over from that table, and D and trimming were inferred from the DNA. This sample gives over 250,000 clones in total; approximately 86% of them show up just once. The top ten hold 1% of the sample. The donors belonged to the validation cohort of over a hundred subjects, which was separate from the roughly 700-subject first cohort. The sample was PBMCs. The TCR was taken from a woman aged 18-29 years in good health and CMV-seronegative.

The nucleotides read TGTGCCAGCAGTCAACACTCCGACAGGGGACGGTTTGTTACGCAGTATTTT. This sequence encodes CASSQHSDRGRFVTQYF. The V and J segments used are TRBV27 and TRBJ2-3, with 8 central nucleotides matching TRBD1. V ends up 5 bases short and J 8 bases short, with an unmatched junction base count of 18. The CDR3, from cysteine to phenylalanine, totals 17 residues. The only DNA kept is the CDR3, 51 bases in frame from the first base. The germline V gene (reference sequence) provides CDR1 MNHEY and CDR2 SMNVEV.